Listed here are 25 T cell receptor beta chains from one sample, sequenced in a study of T-cell memory formation after mild COVID-19. TCRdb processed the 5' RACE reads anew with MiXCR; each CDR3 protein has one entry. The sample carries under 350,000 distinct CDR3 sequences, about 17% recorded once. The sample was PBMCs or a T cell subset sorted from them (not recorded which). The receptors stem from a man aged 18 to 30 who had mild COVID-19 (a few samples of this study predate the infection). Cell type and time point are not known.

The J gene is TRBJ2-7, the V gene TRBV2, with D unresolved. Germline V CDR1 and CDR2: SNHLY, FYNNEI. The germline V and J ends were trimmed by 2 bases and 0 bases, with 5 bases remaining between them. The CDR3 has 13 residues. The CDR3 protein is CASSENSSYEQYF. The CDR3 nucleotides are TGTGCCAGCAGTGAAAACAGCTCCTACGAGCAGTACTTC.

This chain connects TRBV5-1 to TRBJ2-7, with D tentatively TRBD2 (5 bases). V gave up 0 bases and J gave up 3 bases, with 22 bases separating them. The CDR3 contains 18 residues. Germline CDR1 reads SGHRS; CDR2 reads YFSETQ. The CDR3 loop is CASSLAGSLRAGLYEQYF. In nucleotides, the CDR3 is TGCGCCAGCAGCTTGGCTGGTTCCTTACGGGCAGGACTCTACGAGCAGTACTTC.

The chain couples TRBV29-1 to TRBJ2-5; D perhaps matches TRBD2 (5 bases). The CDR3 consists of 14 residues. Trimming took 6 bases from V and 6 from J, leaving 20 bases between them. Germline V gene data show CDR1 as SQVTM and CDR2 as ANQGSEA. Here the CDR3 reads CSVSQDYRAQTQYF. CDR3 nucleotide sequence: TGCAGCGTCTCACAAGACTACCGGGCGCAGACCCAGTACTTC.

The V call is TRBV11-2, the J call TRBJ2-7; no clear D gene. The germline V and J ends were trimmed by 6 bases and 0 bases, with 15 bases remaining between them. This CDR3 comprises 15 residues. Germline assignment: CDR1 SGHAT and CDR2 FQNNGV. In DNA, the CDR3 is TGTGCCAGCAGTTCTAACTTATTGAGCTCCTACGAGCAGTACGTC. Translated: CASSSNLLSSYEQYV.

This clonotype was recorded many times. This chain joins TRBV11-2 and TRBJ2-2; 8 bases line up with TRBD1. This CDR3 spans 15 amino acids. Germline V lookup: CDR1 SGHAT, CDR2 FQNNGV. The V and J ends lost 3 bases and 4 bases, in that order; junction bases with no gene match: 4. CDR3 sequence reads: CASSFGQGGTGELFF. DNA of the CDR3: TGTGCCAGCAGCTTCGGACAGGGTGGCACCGGGGAGCTGTTTTTT.

This clonotype was seen more than once but under ten times. The V gene is TRBV20-1, the J gene TRBJ1-5, with TRBD1 as a possible D gene (6 bases). The CDR3 totals 14 residues. Trimming took off 6 bases at V and 0 bases at J, with 12 bases between the two ends. The germline CDR1 and CDR2 sequences are DFQATT and SNEGSKA (reference sequence). CDR3 protein: CSALNRDSNQPQHF. The CDR3 DNA sequence: TGCAGTGCGCTTAACAGGGATAGCAATCAGCCCCAGCATTTT.

There are a few counts of this clonotype. CDR3 sequence: CAISERTGVETQYF. The CDR3 DNA sequence: TGTGCCATCAGTGAGCGGACAGGGGTGGAGACCCAGTACTTC. The V and J genes are TRBV10-3 and TRBJ2-5; 9 bases match TRBD1. Trimming removed 2 bases from V and 5 bases from J; junction bases left unmatched: 3. The CDR3 runs 14 residues. Germline CDR1 is ENHRY and CDR2 is SYGVKD.

The chain employs TRBV18 and TRBJ2-3; TRBD2 aligns across 8 bases. CDR3 length: 15 residues. Losses at the gene ends were 0 bases for V and 3 bases for J; bases not matched to a gene: 2. Germline CDR1 is KGHSH and CDR2 is LQKENI. CDR3 sequence (DNA): TGTGCCAGCTCACCACCGGGGACTAGTACAGATACGCAGTATTTT. This codes for CASSPPGTSTDTQYF.

This clonotype was observed at least ten times. The chain links TRBV5-1 to TRBJ1-2; D unclear. The V and J ends lost 3 bases and 9 bases respectively, with 12 bases between them. Germline CDR1 is SGHRS and CDR2 is YFSETQ. CDR3 size: 12 residues. The DNA for the CDR3 is TGCGCCAGCAGCTCGACACTCATAAGCTACACCTTC. Protein: CASSSTLISYTF.

This chain connects TRBV29-1 to TRBJ1-1; 7 bases map to TRBD1. The CDR3 has 15 residues. Germline lookup yields CDR1 SQVTM and CDR2 ANQGSEA. V gave up 6 bases and J gave up 0 bases; unmatched junction bases: 10. The CDR3 region has the DNA TGCAGCGTACAGGGGCTAGGGGATATGAACACTGAAGCTTTCTTT. It codes for CSVQGLGDMNTEAFF.

The V and J genes are TRBV5-4 and TRBJ2-3; D remains ambiguous. V shed 0 bases and J shed 0 bases, with 8 bases lying between them. This CDR3 spans 15 amino acids. The germline V gene encodes CDR1 SGHNT and CDR2 YYREEE (reference sequence). The CDR3 DNA is TGTGCCAGCAGCTTGGCCAAGACAAGCACAGATACGCAGTATTTT. Translation: CASSLAKTSTDTQYF.

The chain links TRBV7-9 to TRBJ1-2; the D gene is possibly TRBD1 (6 bases). The CDR3 totals 13 residues. Germline CDR1 is SEHNR and CDR2 is FQNEAQ (reference sequence). V was trimmed by 2 bases and J by 9 bases, leaving 13 bases between them. As DNA, the CDR3 is TGTGCCAGCAGCTTAATGTCAGGGGTCCGCTACACCTTC. It encodes CASSLMSGVRYTF.

This clonotype appeared a few times. J is TRBJ2-7 and V is TRBV5-6, with 8 positions matching TRBD1. The germline V gene encodes CDR1 SGHDT and CDR2 YYEEEE. This CDR3 is 14 amino acids long. CDR3 nucleotides: TGTGCCAGCAGCCAAGACAGGGGTCCAACTAATCAGAACGTC. This translates into CASSQDRGPTNQNV.

This rearrangement joins TRBV15 to TRBJ2-3; 8 nucleotides match TRBD2. Germline V lookup: CDR1 LNHNV, CDR2 YYDKDF (reference sequence). The CDR3 totals 16 residues. V shed 3 bases, J shed 0 bases, and the junction held 5 bases outside the gene matches. In DNA form, the CDR3 reads TGTGCCACCAGCAGCCGGGGGGGCCCTAGCACAGATACGCAGTATTTT. Protein sequence: CATSSRGGPSTDTQYF.

This clonotype was seen more than once but under ten times. The chain links TRBV20-1 to TRBJ1-5; a possible D gene is TRBD1 (6 bases). CDR1 and CDR2 (germline): DFQATT, SNEGSKA (reference sequence). V was cut by 0 bases and J by 9 bases, with 18 bases left in between. This CDR3 has 15 residues. The CDR3 loop is CSARDQGRVVGPQHF. The CDR3 DNA reads TGCAGTGCTAGAGATCAGGGGAGGGTAGTTGGGCCCCAGCATTTT.

This clonotype occurred a few times. The chain uses TRBV15 and TRBJ2-1; 8 bases align to TRBD1. The J segment lost 2 bases and the V segment lost 2 bases, leaving 5 bases of the junction unmatched. The CDR3 is made up of 16 amino acids. Germline V lookup: CDR1 LNHNV, CDR2 YYDKDF (reference sequence). The DNA for the CDR3 is TGTGCCACCAGCAGACCAGGGACAGGCACCTACAATGAGCAGTTCTTC. It is translated as CATSRPGTGTYNEQFF.

The V call is TRBV7-9, the J call TRBJ2-3; no reliable D call. Trimming removed 3 bases from V and 6 bases from J, with 4 bases in between. The CDR3 is 11 amino acids. The V gene's germline CDR1 is SEHNR and CDR2 FQNEAQ (reference sequence). The CDR3 bases are TGTGCCAGCAGCTTGATGGATACGCAGTATTTT. Protein sequence: CASSLMDTQYF.

The rearrangement uses TRBV13 and TRBJ2-3; 7 bases are shared with TRBD1. There are 17 residues in the CDR3. The V and J ends lost 4 bases and 0 bases, in that order; junction bases with no gene match: 10. Germline values: CDR1 PRHDT, CDR2 FYEKMQ (reference sequence). CDR3 loop: CASSSTRDRVSTDTQYF. Here the CDR3 DNA reads TGTGCCAGCAGCTCAACCCGAGACAGGGTCAGCACAGATACGCAGTATTTT.

The chain is built from TRBV6-4 and TRBJ2-7, with 7 bases that match TRBD2. The CDR3 runs to 17 residues. The germline V gene has CDR1 MRHNA and CDR2 SNTAGT. V lost 0 bases and J lost 0; bases outside the gene matches: 8. The CDR3 here is CASSDSILQRGSYEQYV. The DNA of the CDR3 is TGTGCCAGCAGTGACTCGATTCTCCAGCGGGGCTCCTACGAGCAGTACGTC.

There are many counts of this clonotype. The CDR3 loop is CASSSDPGLSYEQYF. CDR3 coding DNA: TGTGCCAGCAGTTCCGATCCGGGCCTTAGCTACGAGCAGTACTTC. The chain couples TRBV12-3 or TRBV12-4 to TRBJ2-7; D is uncertain. The CDR3 consists of 15 residues. Trimming left V 4 bases short and J 3 bases short, with 16 bases between.

This clonotype appeared a few times. This rearrangement joins TRBV2 to TRBJ2-3; D remains ambiguous. Germline CDR1 and CDR2: SNHLY and FYNNEI. CDR3 length equals 12 residues. V was clipped by 9 bases and J by 2 bases, with 9 bases between them. This chain's CDR3 is CASPQFTDTQYF. The CDR3 nucleotides read TGTGCCAGTCCTCAGTTCACAGATACGCAGTATTTT.

This clonotype was detected only a few times. The chain has TRBV6-5 and TRBJ2-7, with a tentative D call TRBD1 (6 bases). The germline CDR1 and CDR2 sequences are MNHEY and SVGAGI. This CDR3 is 14 amino acids long. Trimming stripped 5 bases from V and 3 bases from J, with 14 bases between. The CDR3 DNA follows: TGTGCCAGCAGTAAATACCTGACAGGCTACGAGCAGTACTTC. Translation: CASSKYLTGYEQYF.

There are a few counts of this clonotype. The rearrangement links TRBV12-3 or TRBV12-4 to TRBJ1-3; 7 positions agree with TRBD1. Germline trimming cut 6 bases from V and 2 bases from J; bases unmatched to any gene: 4. The CDR3 covers 14 residues. CDR3 amino acids: CASRLQGAGNTIYF. CDR3 coding DNA: TGTGCCAGCAGACTCCAGGGGGCTGGAAACACCATATATTTT.

This rearrangement joins TRBV5-1 to TRBJ1-1, with TRBD1 identical over 11 bases. V lost 4 bases, J lost 11 bases, and 10 bases stayed unmatched. Germline CDR1 reads SGHRS; CDR2 reads YFSETQ. CDR3 length: 14 residues. The CDR3 spells CASSADRGQEVAFF. The CDR3 region has the DNA TGCGCCAGCAGCGCGGACAGGGGGCAAGAGGTGGCTTTCTTT.

The chain recombines TRBV28 with TRBJ1-6; 7 bases are shared with TRBD1. Germline V gene lookup returns CDR1 MDHEN and CDR2 SYDVKM. Losses at the gene ends were 6 bases for V and 3 bases for J; bases not matched to a gene: 8. The CDR3 loop spans 16 amino acids. Here the CDR3 reads CASRRDRDSYNSPLHF. The CDR3 region has the DNA TGTGCCAGCAGGAGAGACCGGGACAGCTATAATTCACCCCTCCACTTT.